This TCR beta chain was retrieved from a study of CD8+ T cells in alopecia areata. Study-level background: Treated patients were given 5 to 10 mg oral tofacitinib twice daily.

General study findings and limits: For patients receiving tofacitinib, scalp clonality and expanded CD8+ clones among the top 100 significantly decreased. TCR sharing across patients was less clear than in mice, possibly HLA-related. A great number of expanded lesional clones endured in scalp and blood during tofacitinib.

Following RNA extraction, reverse transcription yielded cDNA that acted as the sequencing template. Generated by immunoSEQ multiplex PCR, the TCRdb table keeps only in-frame clones and is missing some. The sample lists about 110,000 clones; approximately 54% were seen once. As for treatment: oral pan-JAK inhibitor, 5-10 mg twice daily. Regarding this clone: Its target is unknown.

Germline V gene lookup returns CDR1 LGHNA and CDR2 YNFKEQ. After removal of 2 bases from V and 4 bases from J, the junction contained 11 bases not matched to a gene. The CDR3 length is 18 residues. This TCR derives from a human donor with alopecia areata. The sample here was CD8+ T cells sorted from blood, taken at week 24, from a patient treated with tofacitinib. The rearrangement joins TRBV4-2 to TRBJ2-5; TRBD1 matches at 12 bases. The CDR3 loop is CASSQTKGQGASRETQYF. CDR3 DNA sequence: TGTGCCAGCAGCCAAACCAAGGGACAGGGGGCTTCGAGAGAGACCCAGTACTTC.